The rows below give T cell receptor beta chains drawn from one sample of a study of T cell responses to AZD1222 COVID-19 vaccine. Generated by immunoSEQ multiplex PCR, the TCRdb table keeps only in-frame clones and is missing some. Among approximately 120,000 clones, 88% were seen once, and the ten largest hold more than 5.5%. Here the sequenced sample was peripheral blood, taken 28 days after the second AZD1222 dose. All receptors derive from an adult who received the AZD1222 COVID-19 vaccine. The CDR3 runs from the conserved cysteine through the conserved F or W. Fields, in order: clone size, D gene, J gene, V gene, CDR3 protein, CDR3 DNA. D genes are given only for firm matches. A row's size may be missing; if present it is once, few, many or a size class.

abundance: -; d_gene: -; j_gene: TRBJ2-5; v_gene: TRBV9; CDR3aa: CASSPRLGETQYF; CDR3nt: TGTGCCAGCAGCCCCCGACTAGGAGAGACCCAGTACTTC
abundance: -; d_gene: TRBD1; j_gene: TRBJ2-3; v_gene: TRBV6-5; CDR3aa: CASRGGQGSTDTQYF; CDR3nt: TGTGCCAGCAGGGGCGGACAGGGCAGCACAGATACGCAGTATTTT
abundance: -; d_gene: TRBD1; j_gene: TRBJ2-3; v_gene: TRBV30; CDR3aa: CAWSLSGTGMTDTQYF; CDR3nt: TGTGCCTGGAGTCTGTCAGGGACAGGGATGACAGATACGCAGTATTTT
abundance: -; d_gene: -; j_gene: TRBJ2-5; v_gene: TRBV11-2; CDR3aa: CASSLSETGDETQYF; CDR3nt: TGTGCCAGCAGCTTATCCGAGACAGGTGACGAGACCCAGTACTTC
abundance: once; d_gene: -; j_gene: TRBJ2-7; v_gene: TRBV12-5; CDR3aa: CASGLAGGREQYF; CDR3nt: TGTGCTAGTGGTTTGGCTGGAGGGAGGGAGCAGTACTTC
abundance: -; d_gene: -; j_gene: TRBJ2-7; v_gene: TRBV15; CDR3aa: CATRHSQRYEQYF; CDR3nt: TGTGCCACCAGGCATTCCCAGAGGTACGAGCAGTACTTC
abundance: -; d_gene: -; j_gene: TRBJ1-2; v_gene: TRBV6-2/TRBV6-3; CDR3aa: CASSHRTVGNYGYTF; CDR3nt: TGTGCCAGCAGCCACCGGACAGTGGGGAACTATGGCTACACCTTC
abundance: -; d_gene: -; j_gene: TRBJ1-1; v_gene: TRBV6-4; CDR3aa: CATRAELNTEAFF; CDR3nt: TGTGCCACGAGGGCGGAATTGAACACTGAAGCTTTCTTT
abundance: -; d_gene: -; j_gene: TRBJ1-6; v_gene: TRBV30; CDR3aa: CAWSPDPNNSPLHF; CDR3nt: TGTGCCTGGAGTCCGGACCCGAATAATTCACCCCTCCACTTT
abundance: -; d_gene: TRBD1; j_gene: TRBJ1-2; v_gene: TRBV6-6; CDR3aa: CASRQDRNGYTF; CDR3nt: TGTGCCAGCAGACAGGACAGGAACGGCTACACCTTC
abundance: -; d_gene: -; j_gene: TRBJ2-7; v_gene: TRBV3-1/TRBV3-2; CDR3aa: CASSQLPGGYEQYF; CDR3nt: TGTGCCAGCAGCCAGTTACCCGGGGGCTACGAGCAGTACTTC
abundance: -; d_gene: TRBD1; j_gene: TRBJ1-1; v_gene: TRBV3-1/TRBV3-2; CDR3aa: CASSQMTRTGVFTEAFF; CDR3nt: TGTGCCAGCAGCCAAATGACCCGGACAGGGGTCTTCACTGAAGCTTTCTTT
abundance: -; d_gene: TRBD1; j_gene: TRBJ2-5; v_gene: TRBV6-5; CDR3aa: CASRPDRGRETQYF; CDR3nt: TGTGCCAGCAGACCTGACAGGGGGCGCGAGACCCAGTACTTC
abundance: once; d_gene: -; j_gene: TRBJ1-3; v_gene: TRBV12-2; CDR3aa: CASRSRRISGNTIYF; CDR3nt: TGTGCAAGTCGCTCCAGACGTATTTCTGGAAACACCATATATTTT
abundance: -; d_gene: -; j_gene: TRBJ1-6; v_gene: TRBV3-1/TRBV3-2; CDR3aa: CASSQDSPLHF; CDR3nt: TGTGCCAGCAGCCAAGATTCACCCCTCCACTTT
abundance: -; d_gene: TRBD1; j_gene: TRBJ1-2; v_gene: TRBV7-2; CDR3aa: CASSKGQGLYGYTF; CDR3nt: TGTGCCAGCAGCAAGGGACAGGGGCTCTATGGCTACACCTTC
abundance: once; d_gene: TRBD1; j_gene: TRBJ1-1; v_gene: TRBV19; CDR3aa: CASSMTGGNTEAFF; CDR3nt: TGTGCCAGTAGTATGACAGGGGGAAACACTGAAGCTTTCTTT
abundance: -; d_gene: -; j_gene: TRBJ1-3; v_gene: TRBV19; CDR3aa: CASSIGGTSGNTIYF; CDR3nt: TGTGCCAGTAGTATAGGGGGAACCTCTGGAAACACCATATATTTT
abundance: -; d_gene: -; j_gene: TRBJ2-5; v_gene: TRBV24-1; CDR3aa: CATSDRETQYF; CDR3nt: TGTGCCACCAGTGACCGAGAGACCCAGTACTTC
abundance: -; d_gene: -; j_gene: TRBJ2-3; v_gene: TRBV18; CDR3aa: CASSRGQLTDTQYF; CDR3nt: TGTGCCAGCTCACGAGGGCAGCTCACAGATACGCAGTATTTT
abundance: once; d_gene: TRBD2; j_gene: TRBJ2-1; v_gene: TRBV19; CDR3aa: CASSIVRTSGFEKQFF; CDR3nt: TGTGCCAGTAGTATAGTACGGACTAGCGGGTTTGAAAAGCAGTTCTTC
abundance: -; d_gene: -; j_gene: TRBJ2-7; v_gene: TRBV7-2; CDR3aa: CASSLVGAGSYEQYF; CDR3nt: TGTGCCAGCAGCTTAGTGGGGGCAGGTTCCTACGAGCAGTACTTC
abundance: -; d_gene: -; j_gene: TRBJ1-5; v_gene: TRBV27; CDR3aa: CASSSRNSNQPQHF; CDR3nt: TGTGCCAGCAGTTCGCGGAATAGCAATCAGCCCCAGCATTTT
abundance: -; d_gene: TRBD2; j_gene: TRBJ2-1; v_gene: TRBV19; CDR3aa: CASSNSGGVNEQFF; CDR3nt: TGTGCCAGTAGCAATAGCGGGGGGGTCAATGAGCAGTTCTTC
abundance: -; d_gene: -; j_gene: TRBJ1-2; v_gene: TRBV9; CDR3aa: CASSGSDSANYGYTF; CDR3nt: TGTGCCAGCAGCGGTAGCGATTCTGCTAACTATGGCTACACCTTC
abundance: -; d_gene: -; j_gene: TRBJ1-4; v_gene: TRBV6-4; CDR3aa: CASSAVTGEKLFF; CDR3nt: TGTGCCAGCAGTGCCGTTACAGGGGAAAAACTGTTTTTT
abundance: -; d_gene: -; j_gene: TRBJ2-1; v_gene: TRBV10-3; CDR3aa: CAISEKGPSGEQFF; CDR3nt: TGTGCCATCAGTGAGAAGGGGCCCTCGGGTGAGCAGTTCTTC
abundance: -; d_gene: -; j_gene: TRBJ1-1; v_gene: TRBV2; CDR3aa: CASSGGANTEAFF; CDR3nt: TGTGCCAGCAGCGGGGGGGCGAACACTGAAGCTTTCTTT
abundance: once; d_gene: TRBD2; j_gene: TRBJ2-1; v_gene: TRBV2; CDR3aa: CASRSLAGSYNEQFF; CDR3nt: TGTGCCAGCAGGTCACTAGCGGGCTCCTACAATGAGCAGTTCTTC
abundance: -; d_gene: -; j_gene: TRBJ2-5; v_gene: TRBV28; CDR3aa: CASSLERKETQYF; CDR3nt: TGTGCCAGCAGTCTAGAGCGGAAAGAGACCCAGTACTTC
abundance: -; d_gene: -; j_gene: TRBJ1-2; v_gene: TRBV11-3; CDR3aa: CASSVNNGGAYGYTF; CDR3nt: TGTGCCAGCAGCGTTAATAACGGGGGCGCCTATGGCTACACCTTC
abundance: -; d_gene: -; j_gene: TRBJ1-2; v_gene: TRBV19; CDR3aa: CASKVGRGNYGYTF; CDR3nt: TGTGCCAGTAAGGTCGGCAGAGGAAACTATGGCTACACCTTC
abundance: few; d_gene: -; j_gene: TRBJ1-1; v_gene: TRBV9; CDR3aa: CASSSYDGGVEAFF; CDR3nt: TGTGCCAGCAGCTCCTACGACGGGGGGGTTGAAGCTTTCTTT
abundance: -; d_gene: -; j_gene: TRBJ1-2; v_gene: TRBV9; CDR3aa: CASSIDTSNYGYTF; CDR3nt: TGTGCCAGCAGTATTGACACCTCCAACTATGGCTACACCTTC
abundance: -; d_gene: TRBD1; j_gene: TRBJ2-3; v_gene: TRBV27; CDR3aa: CASSLRGLADTQYF; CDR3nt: TGTGCCAGCAGTTTGAGGGGGCTGGCAGATACGCAGTATTTT
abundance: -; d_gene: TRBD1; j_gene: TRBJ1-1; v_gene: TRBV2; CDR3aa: CASSEAWAGGNTEAFF; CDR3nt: TGTGCCAGCAGTGAAGCGTGGGCAGGGGGCAACACTGAAGCTTTCTTT
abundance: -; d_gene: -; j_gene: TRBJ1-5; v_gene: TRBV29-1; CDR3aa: CSVGDKNQPQHF; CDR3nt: TGCAGCGTTGGAGACAAAAATCAGCCCCAGCATTTT
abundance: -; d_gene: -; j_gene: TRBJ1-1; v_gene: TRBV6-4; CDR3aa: CASSDSYGPAFF; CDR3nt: TGTGCCAGCAGTGACTCTTACGGACCAGCTTTCTTT
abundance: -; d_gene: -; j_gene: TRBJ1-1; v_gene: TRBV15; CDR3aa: CATSREKGRGTEAFF; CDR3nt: TGTGCCACCAGCAGAGAAAAGGGGAGAGGGACTGAAGCTTTCTTT
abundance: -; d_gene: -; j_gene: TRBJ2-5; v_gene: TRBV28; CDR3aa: CASSRARLVAPQYF; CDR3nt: TGTGCCAGCAGTCGGGCCCGCCTTGTGGCGCCCCAGTACTTC
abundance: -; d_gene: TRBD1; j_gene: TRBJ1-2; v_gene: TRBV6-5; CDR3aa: CASRATGDGGYTF; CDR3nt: TGTGCCAGCAGGGCGACAGGGGATGGTGGCTACACCTTC
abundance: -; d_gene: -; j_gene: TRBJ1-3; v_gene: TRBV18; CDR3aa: CASSPLRDSGNTIYF; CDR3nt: TGTGCCAGCTCACCACTAAGGGACTCTGGAAACACCATATATTTT
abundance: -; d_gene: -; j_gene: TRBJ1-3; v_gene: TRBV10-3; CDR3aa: CAISDSGAGNTIYF; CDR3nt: TGTGCCATCAGTGACTCAGGGGCTGGAAACACCATATATTTT
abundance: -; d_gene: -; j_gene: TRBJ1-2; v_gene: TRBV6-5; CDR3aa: CASSYSISQDYGYTF; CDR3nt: TGTGCCAGCAGTTACTCGATCTCGCAGGACTATGGCTACACCTTC
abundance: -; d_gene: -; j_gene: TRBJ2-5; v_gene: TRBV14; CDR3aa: CASSQQETQYF; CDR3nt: TGTGCCAGCAGCCAGCAAGAGACCCAGTACTTC
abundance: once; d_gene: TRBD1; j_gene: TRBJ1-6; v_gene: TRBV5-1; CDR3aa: CASSLRTGGNSPLHF; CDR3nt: TGCGCCAGCAGCCTCCGGACAGGGGGGAATTCACCCCTCCACTTT
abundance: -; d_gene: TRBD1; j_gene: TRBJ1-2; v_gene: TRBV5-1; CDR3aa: CASSLVGEGAYGYTF; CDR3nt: TGCGCCAGCAGCTTGGTCGGTGAGGGGGCCTATGGCTACACCTTC
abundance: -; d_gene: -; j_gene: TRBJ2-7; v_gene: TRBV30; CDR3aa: CAWSQGYEQYF; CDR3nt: TGTGCCTGGAGCCAGGGGTACGAGCAGTACTTC
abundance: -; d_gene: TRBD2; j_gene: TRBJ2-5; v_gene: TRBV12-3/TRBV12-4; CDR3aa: CASSGVGGETQYF; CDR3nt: TGTGCCAGCAGTGGGGTGGGAGGGGAGACCCAGTACTTC
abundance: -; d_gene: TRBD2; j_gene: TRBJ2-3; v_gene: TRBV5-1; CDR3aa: CASSLGGTSGSTDTQYF; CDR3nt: TGCGCCAGCAGCTTGGGGGGGACTAGCGGGAGCACAGATACGCAGTATTTT
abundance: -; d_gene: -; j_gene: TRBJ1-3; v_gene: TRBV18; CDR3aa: CASSSGQFGNTIYF; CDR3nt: TGTGCCAGCTCATCAGGACAGTTTGGAAACACCATATATTTT
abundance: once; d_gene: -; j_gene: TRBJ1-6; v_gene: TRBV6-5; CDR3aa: CASSYSDGYNSPLHF; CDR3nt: TGTGCCAGCAGTTACTCGGACGGGTATAATTCACCCCTCCACTTT
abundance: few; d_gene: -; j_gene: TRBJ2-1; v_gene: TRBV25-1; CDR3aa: CASSDRPASFEQFF; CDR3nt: TGTGCCAGCAGTGACCGGCCAGCTAGCTTTGAGCAGTTCTTC